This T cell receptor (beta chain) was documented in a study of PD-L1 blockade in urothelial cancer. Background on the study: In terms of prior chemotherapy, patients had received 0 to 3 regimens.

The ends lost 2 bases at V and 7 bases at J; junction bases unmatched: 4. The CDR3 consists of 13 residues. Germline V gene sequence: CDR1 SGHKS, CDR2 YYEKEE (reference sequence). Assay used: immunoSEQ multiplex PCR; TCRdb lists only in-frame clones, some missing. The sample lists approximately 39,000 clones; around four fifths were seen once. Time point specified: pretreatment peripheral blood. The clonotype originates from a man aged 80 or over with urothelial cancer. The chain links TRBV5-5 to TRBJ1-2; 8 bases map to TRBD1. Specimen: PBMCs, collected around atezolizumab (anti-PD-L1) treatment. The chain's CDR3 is CASSFQGAGGYTF. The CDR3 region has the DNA TGTGCCAGCAGCTTCCAGGGGGCGGGTGGCTACACCTTC.